These 6 T cell receptor beta chains share one sample of origin, sequenced in a study of T cells after yellow fever vaccination. TCRdb re-analysed the 5' RACE reads in MiXCR, keeping a single row per CDR3 protein. The sample holds roughly 96,000 distinct CDR3 sequences, approximately 9% seen once. The sequencing used CD8+ T cells not binding an NS4B(214-222) dextramer, sorted from PBMCs, collected approximately 16 days after the first yellow fever vaccination. The receptors here all came from a man between 18 and 29 years old who received the YFV17D yellow fever vaccine.

This clonotype showed up just a few times. This chain joins TRBV14 and TRBJ2-1; maybe TRBD1 (5 bases). Germline V gives CDR1 SGHDN, CDR2 FVKESK. V was clipped by 1 base and J by 8 bases, with 9 bases between them. The CDR3 covers 13 residues. This CDR3 is CASSQVQVYEQFF. DNA of the CDR3: TGTGCCAGCAGCCAAGTACAGGTCTATGAGCAGTTCTTC.

There are a few counts of this clonotype. The chain employs TRBV7-3 and TRBJ2-1; 7 bases match TRBD1. J gave up 2 bases and V 4 bases, and 5 bases lay outside the gene matches. This CDR3 region has 15 residues. The V gene's germline CDR1 is SGHTA and CDR2 FQGTGA. The CDR3 spells CASSSRQGPYNEQFF. The CDR3 nucleotides are TGTGCCAGCAGCTCCAGACAGGGACCCTACAATGAGCAGTTCTTC.

V gene TRBV10-3 combines with J gene TRBJ1-1; no definite D call. V lost 0 bases and J lost 8, with 10 bases in between. CDR1 ENHRY and CDR2 SYGVKD come from the germline V gene. The CDR3 consists of 13 residues. The CDR3 nucleotides are TGTGCCATCAGTGAGTCGAAAGGCAGGGAAGCTTTCTTT. Its translation is CAISESKGREAFF.

CDR3 region: CASSDEGIGPYSNQPQHF. CDR3 in DNA: TGTGCCAGCAGCGACGAAGGGATAGGGCCTTATAGCAATCAGCCCCAGCATTTT. V is TRBV5-5 and J is TRBJ1-5; D is undetermined. Per the germline V gene, CDR1 is SGHKS and CDR2 is YYEKEE (reference sequence). V lost 4 bases and J lost 0, with 20 bases in between. This CDR3 contains 18 residues.

The rearrangement links TRBV23-1 to TRBJ1-6, with 7 bases lining up with TRBD1. TRBV23-1 counts as an open reading frame of uncertain function. V was pared by 3 bases and J by 6 bases, with 8 bases of the junction left unmatched. The CDR3 extends over 16 amino acids. CDR3 sequence reads: CASSQAGQQVNSPLHF. The CDR3, as DNA: TGCGCCAGCAGTCAGGCGGGACAGCAGGTTAATTCACCCCTCCACTTT.

J is TRBJ2-5 and V is TRBV7-2; the D gene is possibly TRBD1 (5 bases). CDR3 length: 15 amino acids. V lost 2 bases and J 1 base, leaving 11 bases between the germline ends. Germline CDR1 is SGHTA and CDR2 is FQGNSA. In DNA, the CDR3 is TGTGCCAGCAGCTTACAACAGGCGCTCCAAGAGACCCAGTACTTC. Amino acid sequence: CASSLQQALQETQYF.